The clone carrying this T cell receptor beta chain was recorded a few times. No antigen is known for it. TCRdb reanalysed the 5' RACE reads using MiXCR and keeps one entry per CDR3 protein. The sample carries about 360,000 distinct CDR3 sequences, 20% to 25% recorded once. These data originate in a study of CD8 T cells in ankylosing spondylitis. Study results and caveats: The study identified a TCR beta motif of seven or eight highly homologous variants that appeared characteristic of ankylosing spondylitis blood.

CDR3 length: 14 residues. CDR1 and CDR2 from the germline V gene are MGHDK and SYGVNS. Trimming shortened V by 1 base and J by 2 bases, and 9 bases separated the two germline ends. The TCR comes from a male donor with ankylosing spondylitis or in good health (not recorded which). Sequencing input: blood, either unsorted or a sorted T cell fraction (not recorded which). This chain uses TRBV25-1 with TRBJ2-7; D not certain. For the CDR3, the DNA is TGTGCCAGCAGTGAATCGGTTACTACCTACGAGCAGTACTTC. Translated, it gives CASSESVTTYEQYF.